These T cell receptor beta chains were read from a single sample in a study of cytomegalovirus exposure and HLA in healthy donors. Generated by immunoSEQ multiplex PCR, the TCRdb table keeps only in-frame clones and is missing some. The sample includes about 100,000 clones, 75% to 80% seen only once; the top ten take 5.8%. Sequencing was done on a sample of PBMCs. All receptors derive from a man in his 60s in good health and CMV-seropositive. Both conserved end residues are part of each CDR3. Fields, in order: clone size, J gene, D gene, V gene, CDR3 protein, CDR3 DNA. D genes are given only for firm matches. Size is omitted from some rows. Given values are once, few, many or a class for expanded clones.

- | TRBJ2-3 | - | TRBV7-3 | CASSGGPSTDTQYF | TGTGCCAGCAGCGGAGGGCCTAGCACAGATACGCAGTATTTT
- | TRBJ2-5 | TRBD1 | TRBV27 | CASSALHRQGIKETQYF | TGTGCCAGCAGTGCCCTTCATCGACAGGGCATTAAAGAGACCCAGTACTTC
- | TRBJ1-4 | - | TRBV21-1 | CASSFTPGQGVEKLFF | TGTGCCAGCAGCTTTACACCGGGACAGGGAGTTGAAAAACTGTTTTTT
few | TRBJ1-1 | - | TRBV4-1 | CATKRGLNTEAFF | TGCGCCACCAAACGGGGGTTGAACACTGAAGCTTTCTTT
- | TRBJ2-7 | TRBD1 | TRBV10-3 | CAISRGQGNYEQYF | TGTGCCATCAGTCGGGGACAGGGAAACTACGAGCAGTACTTC
few | TRBJ1-6 | - | TRBV5-8 | CASSPGLNSPLHF | TGTGCCAGCAGCCCGGGACTGAATTCACCCCTCCACTTT
- | TRBJ2-5 | - | TRBV6-1 | CASSEIEGVGETQYF | TGTGCCAGCAGTGAAATCGAGGGGGTAGGAGAGACCCAGTACTTC
few | TRBJ1-1 | - | TRBV4-1 | CASSQSGGLNTEAFF | TGCGCCAGCAGCCAATCCGGGGGTTTGAACACTGAAGCTTTCTTT
- | TRBJ2-5 | - | TRBV4-2 | CASSQIQFQETQYF | TGTGCCAGCAGCCAAATCCAGTTTCAAGAGACCCAGTACTTC
- | TRBJ2-1 | - | TRBV19 | CASQKDSSYNEQFF | TGTGCCAGTCAAAAAGACAGCTCCTACAATGAGCAGTTCTTC
- | TRBJ1-5 | - | TRBV12-1 | CASSFNGTGNQPQHF | TGTGCCAGCAGCTTTAATGGGACAGGCAATCAGCCCCAGCATTTT
- | TRBJ2-2 | - | TRBV11-2 | CASSRTATGELFF | TGTGCCAGCAGCCGGACAGCGACCGGGGAGCTGTTTTTT
- | TRBJ1-1 | - | TRBV6-1 | CASNLQGNTEAFF | TGTGCCAGCAATTTACAGGGGAACACTGAAGCTTTCTTT
- | TRBJ2-7 | - | TRBV11-2 | CASSEVSLGEQYF | TGTGCCAGCAGCGAGGTTTCTTTGGGCGAGCAGTACTTC
- | TRBJ2-7 | - | TRBV9 | CASSVRAGSPYEQYF | TGTGCCAGCAGCGTGCGTGCAGGGTCCCCCTACGAGCAGTACTTC
- | TRBJ1-2 | - | TRBV6-1 | CASSPQGYGYGYTF | TGTGCCAGCAGTCCTCAGGGTTACGGCTATGGCTACACCTTC
- | TRBJ2-4 | TRBD1 | TRBV15 | CATSSSGQGKNIQYF | TGTGCCACCAGCTCCTCCGGACAGGGGAAAAACATTCAGTACTTC
- | TRBJ2-2 | TRBD1 | TRBV4-3 | CASSQPGQGTGELFF | TGCGCCAGCAGCCAACCCGGACAGGGCACCGGGGAGCTGTTTTTT
- | TRBJ2-1 | TRBD1 | TRBV5-6 | CASSLRGPYNEQFF | TGTGCCAGCAGCTTGAGGGGGCCCTACAATGAGCAGTTCTTC
- | TRBJ2-7 | - | TRBV19 | CASAGTRSAKWYEQYF | TGTGCCAGTGCCGGGACAAGGTCGGCTAAGTGGTACGAGCAGTACTTC
- | TRBJ1-1 | - | TRBV9 | CASSLETNTEAFF | TGTGCCAGCAGCTTAGAGACTAACACTGAAGCTTTCTTT
many | TRBJ1-1 | - | TRBV7-9 | CASSPDIREAFF | TGTGCCAGCAGCCCTGACATCAGGGAAGCTTTCTTT
once | TRBJ2-7 | TRBD2 | TRBV7-7 | CASSLRRGASYEQYF | TGTGCCAGCAGCTTAAGGCGGGGGGCCTCCTACGAGCAGTACTTC
- | TRBJ2-7 | TRBD1 | TRBV25-1 | CASSGRQGEFLEQYF | TGTGCCAGCAGTGGGCGACAGGGCGAATTCCTCGAGCAGTACTTC
few | TRBJ1-2 | - | TRBV5-6 | CASSLTRGGGYTF | TGTGCCAGCAGCTTAACCCGAGGTGGAGGCTACACCTTC
- | TRBJ1-4 | TRBD1 | TRBV28 | CASSLSGTGRLSGEKLFF | TGTGCCAGCAGTCTTTCCGGGACAGGGAGGTTATCGGGTGAAAAACTGTTTTTT
- | TRBJ1-5 | TRBD1 | TRBV6-1 | CATLKTGGNQPQHF | TGTGCCACCCTAAAAACAGGGGGCAATCAGCCCCAGCATTTT
- | TRBJ2-7 | TRBD1 | TRBV7-2 | CASSPDRGEQYF | TGTGCCAGCAGTCCGGACAGGGGCGAGCAGTACTTC
few | TRBJ2-3 | TRBD2 | TRBV6-6 | CASRPGLGTDTQYF | TGTGCCAGCAGACCGGGACTAGGCACAGATACGCAGTATTTT
- | TRBJ2-1 | TRBD2 | TRBV30 | CAWRSSGGAGNEQFF | TGTGCCTGGAGGAGCAGCGGGGGGGCTGGGAATGAGCAGTTCTTC
- | TRBJ2-3 | - | TRBV5-1 | CASSGGAGGITDTQYF | TGCGCCAGCAGCGGAGGGGCCGGCGGCATCACAGATACGCAGTATTTT
- | TRBJ2-5 | - | TRBV5-6 | CASSLVGGGETQYF | TGTGCCAGCAGCTTGGTAGGGGGTGGGGAGACCCAGTACTTC
- | TRBJ2-5 | - | TRBV5-6 | CASSRGYETQETQYF | TGTGCCAGCAGCAGGGGGTATGAGACCCAAGAGACCCAGTACTTC
- | TRBJ2-2 | - | TRBV5-4 | CASSFQGVPGELFF | TGTGCCAGCAGCTTCCAGGGTGTTCCCGGGGAGCTGTTTTTT
- | TRBJ2-1 | TRBD2 | TRBV10-1 | CASSESRGTYNEQFF | TGCGCCAGCAGTGAGTCGCGGGGGACGTACAATGAGCAGTTCTTC
- | TRBJ2-1 | TRBD2 | TRBV4-1 | CASSQMLAGGLYPHEQFF | TGCGCCAGCAGCCAAATGCTGGCGGGGGGCCTCTACCCCCATGAGCAGTTCTTC
- | TRBJ2-4 | - | TRBV15 | CATSGQGSQNIQYF | TGTGCCACCAGCGGTCAGGGGAGCCAAAACATTCAGTACTTC
- | TRBJ2-3 | TRBD1 | TRBV11-2 | CASASSGWDRGSDTQYF | TGTGCCAGCGCCTCTTCGGGATGGGACAGGGGATCAGATACGCAGTATTTT
- | TRBJ2-7 | - | TRBV28 | CASTSSYEQYF | TGTGCCAGCACTTCCTCCTACGAGCAGTACTTC
- | TRBJ2-2 | - | TRBV6-5 | CASSVTTGTGELFF | TGTGCCAGCAGTGTCACTACAGGCACCGGGGAGCTGTTTTTT
few | TRBJ1-2 | TRBD1 | TRBV5-1 | CASSASGTGVRNGYTF | TGCGCCAGCAGCGCTTCCGGGACAGGGGTTAGGAATGGCTACACCTTC